This is a list of T cell receptor beta chains from one sample in a study of cytomegalovirus exposure and HLA in healthy donors. Method: immunoSEQ multiplex PCR; TCRdb's copy keeps in-frame clones and lacks some. This sample carries 99,000 or so clones, 12% of them seen once, and the ten largest clones take 15% to 20%. Sequencing used PBMCs. These receptors were collected from a man between 35 and 55 years old in good health and CMV-seropositive. Each CDR3 is given with its conserved first and last residue. D genes are given only for firm matches. Expanded clones get a size class; other rows say once, few or many, or leave the size out.

j_call	v_call	d_call	clone_size	cdr3_nt	cdr3_aa
TRBJ2-3	TRBV11-3	TRBD2	few	TGTGCCAGCAGCTCCCGTGGGAGGGAAGATACGCAGTATTTT	CASSSRGREDTQYF
TRBJ2-2	TRBV27	TRBD2	-	TGTGCCAGCAGTTCCGGGACTAGCGGAAACACCGGGGAGCTGTTTTTT	CASSSGTSGNTGELFF
TRBJ2-7	TRBV2	-	few	TGTGCCAGCAGTGATCTCGGCGGTTCGTACGAGCAGTACTTC	CASSDLGGSYEQYF
TRBJ2-7	TRBV5-1	TRBD2	few	TGCGCCAGCAGCCTAAATAGCGGGGAGACCTACGAGCAGTACTTC	CASSLNSGETYEQYF
TRBJ2-5	TRBV25-1	-	few	TGTGCCAGCTCGACCGCAGGGCTTAAAGAGACCCAGTACTTC	CASSTAGLKETQYF
TRBJ2-5	TRBV15	-	few	TGTGCCACCAGCACCGACAGTGGAGGGAGTTATCCAGAGACCCAGTACTTC	CATSTDSGGSYPETQYF
TRBJ1-1	TRBV5-8	-	-	TGTGCCAGCAGCTTGCAGGGGATGAACACTGAAGCTTTCTTT	CASSLQGMNTEAFF
TRBJ2-5	TRBV2	-	few	TGTGCCAGCAGTGATAACAGGGCCAAAGAGACCCAGTACTTC	CASSDNRAKETQYF
TRBJ1-5	TRBV28	-	-	TGTGCCAGCAGCTCAGGAGGGAGCAATCAGCCCCAGCATTTT	CASSSGGSNQPQHF
TRBJ1-2	TRBV28	-	few	TGTGCCAGCAGCTACCTCGATCGTTCCTCGAACTATGGCTACACCTTC	CASSYLDRSSNYGYTF
TRBJ2-1	TRBV13	TRBD2	-	TGTGCCAGCAGCTCCGGGACTAGCGGGAGACCATCCTACAATGAGCAGTTCTTC	CASSSGTSGRPSYNEQFF
TRBJ1-5	TRBV9	-	few	TGTGCCAGCAGCGTAGAGGGGGTTCGGGACCAGCCCCAGCATTTT	CASSVEGVRDQPQHF
TRBJ2-1	TRBV7-2	TRBD2	few	TGTGCCAGCAGCTTAGGGGCTAGCGGACTCAATGAGCAGTTCTTC	CASSLGASGLNEQFF
TRBJ2-3	TRBV5-1	-	-	TGCGCCAGCCTAGGGGAGGCAGGAGATACGCAGTATTTT	CASLGEAGDTQYF
TRBJ2-7	TRBV5-1	TRBD1	few	TGCGCCAGCAGCGAGGGACAGGGAACCTACGAGCAGTACTTC	CASSEGQGTYEQYF
TRBJ1-1	TRBV5-4	-	-	TGTGCCAGCAGCTTCGCAGGGGAAAAGAACACTGAAGCTTTCTTT	CASSFAGEKNTEAFF
TRBJ2-5	TRBV2	TRBD2	few	TGTGCCATTCCGGGACTAGGACAAGAGACCCAGTACTTC	CAIPGLGQETQYF
TRBJ2-2	TRBV6-6	TRBD2	-	TGTGCCAGCAGTTACACAGGGACTAGCGGGGGCGGGGAGCTGTTTTTT	CASSYTGTSGGGELFF
TRBJ1-1	TRBV7-8	-	-	TGTGCCAGCAGCTTATATGGTCAGATGAACACTGAAGCTTTCTTT	CASSLYGQMNTEAFF
TRBJ2-5	TRBV11-3	TRBD2	few	TGTGCCAGCAGCCTAAATAGCGGGAGGGAGACCCAGTACTTC	CASSLNSGRETQYF
TRBJ2-7	TRBV5-4	-	-	TGTGCCAGCAGCTCTGCCTACGAGCAGTACTTC	CASSSAYEQYF
TRBJ2-5	TRBV27	-	-	TGTGCCAGCAGAAAGGCCAGGGACCAAGAGACCCAGTACTTC	CASRKARDQETQYF
TRBJ2-7	TRBV19	TRBD2	-	TGTGCCAGTAGTATGGGGCTAGCGGGATGGTACGAGCAGTACTTC	CASSMGLAGWYEQYF
TRBJ1-5	TRBV19	-	-	TGTGCCAGCGAGCGAGGGGGGGCAGGAGATCAGCCCCAGCATTTT	CASERGGAGDQPQHF
TRBJ2-7	TRBV7-6	TRBD2	-	TGTGCCACCCAAAGGACTAGCGGGTGGGACGAGCAGTACTTC	CATQRTSGWDEQYF